A selection of T cell receptor beta chains follows, all from one sample in a study of Graves' ophthalmopathy and Graves' hyperthyroidism. TCRdb reprocessed the multiplex PCR reads with MiXCR, giving one entry per CDR3 protein. The profile shows 45,000 to 60,000 distinct CDR3 sequences, approximately 45% of them singletons. The sequenced material came from peripheral blood. These receptors were taken from an adult woman with Graves' ophthalmopathy. The CDR3 runs from the conserved cysteine through the conserved F or W. Fields, in order: V gene, clone size, J gene, D gene, CDR3 DNA, CDR3 protein. The D gene is left open where the match is weak. Only part of the rows carry a size: once, few, many, or a class if the clone is expanded.

>TRBV2|-|TRBJ2-7|-
TGTGCCAGCAGTACCAGGGACATCTCCTACGAGCAGTACTTC
CASSTRDISYEQYF
>TRBV4-1|many|TRBJ2-7|-
TGCGCCAGCAGCCAGCCAGGGATTTCCTACGAGCAGTACTTC
CASSQPGISYEQYF
>TRBV10-3|-|TRBJ2-5|-
TGTGCCATCAGTGACGGGGGTTGGGCCAAAGAGACCCAGTACTTC
CAISDGGWAKETQYF
>TRBV25-1|-|TRBJ2-1|-
-
CACSAREANEQFF
>TRBV5-4|many|TRBJ2-1|TRBD2
TGTGCCAGCCGTCGCCAGGGACTAGCTCCTAGCTCCTACGATGAGCAGTTCTTC
CASRRQGLAPSSYDEQFF
>TRBV7-3|many|TRBJ2-3|-
TGTGCCAGCAGCGCACAGGGGGGGTACTCAGATACGCAGTATTTT
CASSAQGGYSDTQYF
>TRBV7-2|once|TRBJ2-7|-
TGTGCCAGCAGACCGACCCAGGGGAATGCCTACGAGCAGTACTTC
CASRPTQGNAYEQYF
>TRBV4-2|once|TRBJ1-5|-
TGTGCCAGCAGCCAAGATAGCGGGAGGGCCCAGCATTTT
CASSQDSGRAQHF
>TRBV10-3|-|TRBJ2-7|TRBD1
TGTGCCCCCGGACAGGGTTGGCGCGACGTGCAGTACTTC
CAPGQGWRDVQYF
>TRBV30|many|TRBJ1-1|-
TGTGCCTGGAGTGGCCAGTCCATGAACACTGAAGCTTTCTTT
CAWSGQSMNTEAFF
>TRBV18|-|TRBJ2-7|TRBD2
TGTGCCAGCTCCCTCGGGGGGGGCGACGAGCAGTACTTC
CASSLGGGDEQYF
>TRBV7-2|many|TRBJ1-5|-
TGTGCCAGCAGCTTTTATAGCAATCAGCCCCAGCATTTT
CASSFYSNQPQHF
>TRBV7-2|many|TRBJ2-3|TRBD2
TGTGCCAGCATCCTTAGCGGGGCAGATACGCAGTATTTT
CASILSGADTQYF
>TRBV6-2/TRBV6-3|many|TRBJ1-5|-
TGTGCCAGCAGCCCGGACAGATGGGTACAGCATTTT
CASSPDRWVQHF
>TRBV20-1|many|TRBJ1-2|TRBD1
TGCAGTGCTAGAACCACAGGGGACTATGGCTACACCTTC
CSARTTGDYGYTF
>TRBV9|-|TRBJ1-3|TRBD1
TGTGCCAGCAGCGTACGGACAGGCTCTGGAAACGCCTTATATTTT
CASSVRTGSGNALYF
>TRBV9|-|TRBJ2-1|-
TGTGCCAGCAGCGTTGAAGCACTTGACAATGAGCAGTTCTTC
CASSVEALDNEQFF
>TRBV6-6|many|TRBJ2-7|TRBD2
TGTGCCAGCAGTTACCCCCGCGGGAGCGGGGCCTACGAGCAGTACTTC
CASSYPRGSGAYEQYF
>TRBV7-2|medium-sized|TRBJ1-2|TRBD1
TGTGCCACCATTCCCGGGACAGGTCCTAACTATGGCTACACCTTC
CATIPGTGPNYGYTF
>TRBV19|-|TRBJ1-1|TRBD1
TGTGCCAGTAGTATGGGACAGGGGACAACTCTTAAATTTGGGCCGAACACTGAAACTTTCTTT
CASSMGQGTTLKFGPNTETFF
>TRBV19|-|TRBJ1-5|-
TGTGCCAGTAGTATTGCGAGGGTTAGCAATCAGCCCCAGCATTTT
CASSIARVSNQPQHF
>TRBV6-2/TRBV6-3|many|TRBJ1-3|-
TGTGCCAGCAGTTATACCGGGACAACTGGAAACACCATATATTTT
CASSYTGTTGNTIYF
>TRBV18|-|TRBJ1-1|-
TGTGCCAGCTCCCCAGGGGTGACTGAAGCTTTCTTT
CASSPGVTEAFF
>TRBV20-1|-|TRBJ2-1|-
TGCAGTGCTAGGCCAGGGACTCGCAATGAGCAGTTCTTC
CSARPGTRNEQFF
>TRBV5-1|medium-sized|TRBJ1-3|-
TGCGCCAGCAGCTTGGGCATCTCTGGAAACACCATATATTTT
CASSLGISGNTIYF
>TRBV5-1|-|TRBJ1-2|-
TGCGCCAGCAGCTCTAGGGGCCCTAACTATGGCTACACCTTC
CASSSRGPNYGYTF
>TRBV9|-|TRBJ2-3|-
TGTGCCAGCAGCGACGCCGGGGCTAGCACGGATACGAAGTATTTT
CASSDAGASTDTKYF
>TRBV5-4|-|TRBJ2-3|TRBD1
TGTGCCAGCAGCTCCGGACAGGGGAGCCTATCCAGCACAGATACGCAGTATTTT
CASSSGQGSLSSTDTQYF
>TRBV9|many|TRBJ1-2|-
TGTGCCAGCAGCCTATCGAAATCGGGGGACGTTTATGGCTACACCTTC
CASSLSKSGDVYGYTF
>TRBV7-3|medium-sized|TRBJ2-1|TRBD2
TGTGCCAGCAGCAGATACAATAGCGGGAGAGCTTCGCGGGGTGAGCAGTTCTTC
CASSRYNSGRASRGEQFF
>TRBV27|many|TRBJ2-5|TRBD1
TGTGCCAGCAGTTTAGAGGGGGCCGAGACCCAGTACTTC
CASSLEGAETQYF
>TRBV4-3|-|TRBJ2-6|-
TGCGCCGGCAGCCATGATGAAGGTACTGGGGCCAACGTCCTGACTTTC
CAGSHDEGTGANVLTF
>TRBV20-1|-|TRBJ2-3|TRBD2
TGCAGTGCTAGGCCCAGCGGGAGGGCCTCGTCCTACAATGAGCAGTATTTT
CSARPSGRASSYNEQYF
>TRBV4-1|-|TRBJ2-7|-
TGCGCCAGCAGCCGGAAGATGGGACCCAGGAGCTCCTACGAGCAGTACTTC
CASSRKMGPRSSYEQYF
>TRBV5-5|many|TRBJ2-4|TRBD2
TGTGCCAGCAGCGAGGGGGGACTAGCGTTTCTAGCCAAAAACATTCAGTACTTC
CASSEGGLAFLAKNIQYF
>TRBV19|once|TRBJ1-4|-
TGTGCCTGTAGTATATTAAGCTCAACTAAAGAAAAACTGTTTTTT
CACSILSSTKEKLFF
>TRBV20-1|-|TRBJ2-1|-
TGCAGTGCTAGAGATTTATCAGCGGAAGGGCCGGGCAATGAGCAGTTCTTC
CSARDLSAEGPGNEQFF
>TRBV9|once|TRBJ2-1|TRBD1
TGTGCCAGCAGCGTAGGGACAGGGACCCCCTACAATGAGCAGTTCTTC
CASSVGTGTPYNEQFF
>TRBV7-3|-|TRBJ2-2|-
TGTGCCATCACGTCCGGGGAGCTGTTTTTT
CAITSGELFF
>TRBV12-3/TRBV12-4|few|TRBJ2-2|-
TGTGCCAGCAGTTTAATAGGGGAGCTGTTTTTT
CASSLIGELFF
>TRBV7-9|-|TRBJ2-1|-
TGTGCCAGCAGCTCGAACAGGGAATTAGGGCAGTTCTTC
CASSSNRELGQFF
>TRBV28|many|TRBJ2-5|TRBD1
TGTGCCAGCACCCTACCGAGAGGGACAGACTCCATAGAGACCCAGTACTTC
CASTLPRGTDSIETQYF
>TRBV6-2/TRBV6-3|many|TRBJ1-1|-
TGTGCCAGCAGTTACCCTGGGACATGGCGGAACACTGAAGCTTTCTTT
CASSYPGTWRNTEAFF
>TRBV7-9|-|TRBJ1-5|TRBD1
TGTGCCAGCAGCTTAGAACAGGGGTATGGCAATCAGCCCCAGCATTTT
CASSLEQGYGNQPQHF
>TRBV4-2|many|TRBJ2-1|TRBD2
TGTGCCAGCAGCCAAGATGGGACTAGCGGGTACAATGAGCAGTTCTTC
CASSQDGTSGYNEQFF
>TRBV5-6|many|TRBJ2-2|-
TGTGCCAGCAGCTTGGGTCCACCTACCGGGGAGCTGTTTTTT
CASSLGPPTGELFF
>TRBV5-8|many|TRBJ2-3|-
TGTGCCAGCAGCTTGTGGACGACAGATACGCAGTATTTT
CASSLWTTDTQYF
>TRBV19|once|TRBJ2-6|-
TGTGCCAGTAGTATGACCGGGGTTCGGGGGGCCAACGTCCTGACTTTC
CASSMTGVRGANVLTF
>TRBV20-1|many|TRBJ1-2|TRBD1
TGCAGTGCCTCGAAGACAGGGGCGGGTGGCTACACCTTC
CSASKTGAGGYTF
>TRBV4-2|many|TRBJ2-1|-
TGTGCCAGCAGCCAAGGAGGCCGGAATGAGCAGTTCTTC
CASSQGGRNEQFF
>TRBV19|-|TRBJ2-2|-
TGTGCCAGTCGAGACCGACCAGGGGGGGGTAACACCGGGGAGCTGTTTTTT
CASRDRPGGGNTGELFF
>TRBV12-3/TRBV12-4|many|TRBJ1-5|TRBD1
TGTGCCAGCAGTTTGGCCGGGACAGGGGATCAGCCCCAGCATTTT
CASSLAGTGDQPQHF
>TRBV7-9|-|TRBJ1-2|TRBD1
TGTGCCAGTAGCTCGGACAGGGGAGCAGGCGGCTACACCTTC
CASSSDRGAGGYTF
>TRBV20-1|once|TRBJ2-7|TRBD2
TGCAGTGCTAGACTCCTAGCGGGAGTGCCGTACGAGCAGTACTTC
CSARLLAGVPYEQYF
>TRBV7-2|-|TRBJ2-2|TRBD1
TGTGCCAGCAGCTTAGCCGGGACAGGGGCCGGGGAGCTGTTTTTT
CASSLAGTGAGELFF